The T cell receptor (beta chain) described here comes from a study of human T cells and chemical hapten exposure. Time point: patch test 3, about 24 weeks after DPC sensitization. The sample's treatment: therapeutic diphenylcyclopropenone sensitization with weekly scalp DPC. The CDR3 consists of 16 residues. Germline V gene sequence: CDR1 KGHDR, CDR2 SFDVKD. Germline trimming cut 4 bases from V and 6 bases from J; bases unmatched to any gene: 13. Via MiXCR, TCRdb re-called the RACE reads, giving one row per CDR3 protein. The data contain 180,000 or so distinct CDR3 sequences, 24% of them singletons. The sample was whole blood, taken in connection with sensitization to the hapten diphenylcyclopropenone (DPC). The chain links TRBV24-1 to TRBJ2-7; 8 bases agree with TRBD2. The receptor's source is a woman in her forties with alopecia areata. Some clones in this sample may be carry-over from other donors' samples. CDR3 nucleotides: TGTGCCACCAGTGACCCTACTAGCGGACCCACGGGCGAGCAGTACTTC. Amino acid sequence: CATSDPTSGPTGEQYF.